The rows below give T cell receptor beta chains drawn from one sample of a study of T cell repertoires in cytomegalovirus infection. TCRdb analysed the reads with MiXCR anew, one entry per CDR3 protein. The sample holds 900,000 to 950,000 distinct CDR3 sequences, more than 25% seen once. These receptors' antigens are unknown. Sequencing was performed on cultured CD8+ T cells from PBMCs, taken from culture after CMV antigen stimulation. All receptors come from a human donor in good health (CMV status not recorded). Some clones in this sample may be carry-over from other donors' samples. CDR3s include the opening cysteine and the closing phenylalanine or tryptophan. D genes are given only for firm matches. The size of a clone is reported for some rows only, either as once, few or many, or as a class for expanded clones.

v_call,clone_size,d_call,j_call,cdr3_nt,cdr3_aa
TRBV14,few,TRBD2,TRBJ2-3,TGTGCCAGCAGCGGGAGGGGACGGACTTTTGGGGATACGCAGTATTTT,CASSGRGRTFGDTQYF
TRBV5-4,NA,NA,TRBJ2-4,TGTGCCAGCAGCTTGGCGGGTCTCCAAAACATTCAGTACTTC,CASSLAGLQNIQYF
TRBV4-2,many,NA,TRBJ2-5,TGTGCCAGCAATCCTGCGTCTAGCGACGACCAAGAGACCCAGTACTTC,CASNPASSDDQETQYF
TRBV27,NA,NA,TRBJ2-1,TGTGCCAGCAGTCTATGGACGTTCAGCTCCTACAATGAGCAGTTCTTC,CASSLWTFSSYNEQFF
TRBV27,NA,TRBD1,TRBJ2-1,TGTGCCAGCTTCTCCGGGACAGGGTTCGCCAATGAGCAGTTCTTC,CASFSGTGFANEQFF
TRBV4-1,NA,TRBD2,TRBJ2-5,TGCGCCAGCAGCCATTCACCCCGGACTAGTACGGGACAAGAGACCCAGTACTTC,CASSHSPRTSTGQETQYF
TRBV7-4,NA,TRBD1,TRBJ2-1,TGTACCAGCAGCCCCCGGGGACAGGGGAGCAATGAGCAGTTCTTC,CTSSPRGQGSNEQFF
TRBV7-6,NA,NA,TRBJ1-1,TGTGCCAGCAGCCGATCCAGCAGGTACACTGAAGCTTTCTTT,CASSRSSRYTEAFF
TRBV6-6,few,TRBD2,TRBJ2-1,TGTGCCAGCAAGGTCGGGCGGGGGGGTTCCTACAATGAGCAGTTCTTC,CASKVGRGGSYNEQFF
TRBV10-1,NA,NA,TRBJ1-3,TGCGCCAGCGCCCCACCAACCCTGGATGCGACCGGAAACACCATATATTTT,CASAPPTLDATGNTIYF
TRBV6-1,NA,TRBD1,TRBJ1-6,TGTGCCAGCAGTGAACTCACAGGGGGCGGTTCACCCCTCCACTTT,CASSELTGGGSPLHF
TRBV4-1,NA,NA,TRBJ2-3,TGCGCCAGCAGCCAAGGGGGCGGATTGACCGGGACTAGCACAGATACGCAGTATTTT,CASSQGGGLTGTSTDTQYF
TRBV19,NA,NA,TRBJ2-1,TGTGCCAGTAGTATTACCGGGGTGGAGCAGTTCTTC,CASSITGVEQFF
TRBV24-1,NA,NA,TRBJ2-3,TGTGCCACCAGTGTAGCAGCCACAGATACGCAGTATTTT,CATSVAATDTQYF
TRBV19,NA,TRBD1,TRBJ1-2,TGTGCCACTCACGACAGGGATGGCTACACCTTC,CATHDRDGYTF
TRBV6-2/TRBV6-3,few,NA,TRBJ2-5,TGTGCCAGCAGTTACTCGCTTCTGCGGCTTTACGGAGCGACGGTTTCAGAGACCCAGTACTTC,CASSYSLLRLYGATVSETQYF
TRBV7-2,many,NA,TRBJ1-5,TGTGCCAGCAGCTTAGGAGGGATCCAGGGCCGCAATCAGCCCCAGCATTTT,CASSLGGIQGRNQPQHF
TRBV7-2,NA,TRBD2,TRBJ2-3,TGTGCCAGCAGCGTCCGGCGGGGAGCGGGGGGGCCGAAAGATACGCAGTATTTT,CASSVRRGAGGPKDTQYF
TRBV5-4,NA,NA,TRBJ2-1,TGTGCCAGCAGCTTGAAGAGACACACGTACAATGAGCAGTTCTTC,CASSLKRHTYNEQFF
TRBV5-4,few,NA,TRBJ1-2,TGTGCCAGCAGCGCCACGGAGAACTATGGCTACACCTTC,CASSATENYGYTF
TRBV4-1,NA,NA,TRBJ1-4,TGCGCCAGCAGCCAAGAAGGGATTGACGAAAAACTGTTTTTT,CASSQEGIDEKLFF
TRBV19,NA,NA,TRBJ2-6,TGTGCCAGTAGTATAGATCCCCAACAGTACTCTGGGGCCAACGTCCTGACTTTC,CASSIDPQQYSGANVLTF
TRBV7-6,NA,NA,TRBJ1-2,TGTGCCAGCGGCTCCACCTTCCTTCATCCTGGCTACACCTTC,CASGSTFLHPGYTF
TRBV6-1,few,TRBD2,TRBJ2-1,TGTGCCAGCAGCCCCTTTAAAAGAGCGGGGGGGTACAATGAGCAGTTCTTC,CASSPFKRAGGYNEQFF
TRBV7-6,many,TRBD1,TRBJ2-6,TGTGCCAGCAGCTTAGTTAGGGGGCCCCTTCCCCTCTCTGGGGCCAACGTCCTGACTTTC,CASSLVRGPLPLSGANVLTF
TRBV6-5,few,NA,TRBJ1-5,TGTGCCAGCAGTTACGAGGGGCCTAGGAAGCCCCAGCATTTT,CASSYEGPRKPQHF
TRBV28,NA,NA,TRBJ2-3,TGTGCCAGCAGTTTTTTAGGCGAGATGTCCACAGATACGCAGTATTTT,CASSFLGEMSTDTQYF
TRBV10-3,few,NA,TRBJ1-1,TGTGCCTCCAGACAGTATTCGAACACTGAAGCTTTCTTT,CASRQYSNTEAFF
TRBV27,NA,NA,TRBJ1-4,TGTGCCAGCAGTTTATTAGCAGGCTCTAATGAAAAACTGTTTTTT,CASSLLAGSNEKLFF
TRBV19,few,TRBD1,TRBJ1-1,TGTGCCAGTAGTATCGACCGGGACAGCCAAATGAACACTGAAGCTTTCTTT,CASSIDRDSQMNTEAFF
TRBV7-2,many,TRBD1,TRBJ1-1,TGTGCCAGCAGCTCTCGGGACAGGGGGTCGGTGAACACTGAAGCTTTCTTT,CASSSRDRGSVNTEAFF
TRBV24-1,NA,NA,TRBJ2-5,TGTGCCACCAGTGGCCTACAGGGTGGGGAGACCCAGTACTTC,CATSGLQGGETQYF
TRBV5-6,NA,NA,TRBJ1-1,TGTGCCAGCAGCTTGGCAGGGCTGCCGGCGAGGACTGAAGCTTTCTTT,CASSLAGLPARTEAFF
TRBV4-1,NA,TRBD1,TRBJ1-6,TGCGCCAGCAGCCAAGCCCCAGGGGGTAATTCACCCCTCCACTTT,CASSQAPGGNSPLHF
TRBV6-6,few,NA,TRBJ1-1,TGTGCCAGCAGTTACTCGAGTTCGAACACTGAAGCTTTCTTT,CASSYSSSNTEAFF
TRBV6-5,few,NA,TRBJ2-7,TGTGCCAGCGGGGACATTCCCTACGAGCAGTACTTC,CASGDIPYEQYF
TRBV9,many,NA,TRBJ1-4,TGTGCCAGCAGCCCCTGGAGTGGGAGCGAAAAACTGTTTTTT,CASSPWSGSEKLFF
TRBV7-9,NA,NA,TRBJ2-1,TGTGCCAGCAGCCCTCCGGGATCTAGGAGCTCCTACAATGAGCAGTTCTTC,CASSPPGSRSSYNEQFF
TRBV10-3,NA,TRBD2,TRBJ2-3,TGTGCCATCAGTGGTTCTAGCGGGGGTAATACAGATACGCAGTATTTT,CAISGSSGGNTDTQYF
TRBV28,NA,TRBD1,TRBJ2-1,TGTGCCAGCTCCTGGACAGGGCAGTACAATGAGCAGTTCTTC,CASSWTGQYNEQFF
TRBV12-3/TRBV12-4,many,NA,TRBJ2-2,TGTGCCACTCAAAAAAGGGGTCCCGGGGAGCTGTTTTTT,CATQKRGPGELFF
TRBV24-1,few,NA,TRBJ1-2,TGTGCCACCAGTGATTCCCTGACGTGGAAGGGCTACACCTTC,CATSDSLTWKGYTF
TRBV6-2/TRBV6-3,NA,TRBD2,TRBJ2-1,TGTGCCACCGAAAGCGGGGGGGCTTATTACAATGAGCAGTTCTTC,CATESGGAYYNEQFF
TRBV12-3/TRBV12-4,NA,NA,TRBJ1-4,TGTGCCAGCAGTTTTTCCCAGGGAGGGGAAAAACTGTTTTTT,CASSFSQGGEKLFF
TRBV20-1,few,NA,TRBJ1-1,TGCAGTGCTAGCCCGGGGATGGCCACTGAAGCTTTCTTT,CSASPGMATEAFF
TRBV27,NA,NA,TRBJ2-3,TGTGCCAGCAGCCCCTTGGGGCGGGGTAGGGCAGATACGCAGTATTTT,CASSPLGRGRADTQYF
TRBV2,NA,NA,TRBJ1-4,TGTGCCAGCAGTGTTCTCGGGGCTGAAAAACTGTTTTTT,CASSVLGAEKLFF
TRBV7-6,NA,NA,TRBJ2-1,TGTGCCAGCAGCTTAGATTGGGCGGGACAGACGTACAATGAGCAGTTCTTC,CASSLDWAGQTYNEQFF
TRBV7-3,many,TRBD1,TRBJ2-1,TGTGCCAGCAGCACAGGGGTTAGCTCCTACAATGAGCAGTTCTTC,CASSTGVSSYNEQFF